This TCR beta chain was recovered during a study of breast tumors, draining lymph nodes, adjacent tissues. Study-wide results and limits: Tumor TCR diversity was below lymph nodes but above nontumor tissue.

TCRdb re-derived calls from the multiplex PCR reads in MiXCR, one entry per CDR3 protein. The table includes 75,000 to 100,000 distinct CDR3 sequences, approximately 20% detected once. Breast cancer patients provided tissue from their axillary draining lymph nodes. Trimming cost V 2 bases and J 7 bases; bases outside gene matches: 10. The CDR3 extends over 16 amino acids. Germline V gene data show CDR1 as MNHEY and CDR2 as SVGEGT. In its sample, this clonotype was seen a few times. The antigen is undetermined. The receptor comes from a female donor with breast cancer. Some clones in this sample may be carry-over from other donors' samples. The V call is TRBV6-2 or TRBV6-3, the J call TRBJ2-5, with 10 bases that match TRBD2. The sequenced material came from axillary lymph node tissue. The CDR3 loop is CASSYGEAGGFGTQYF. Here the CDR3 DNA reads TGTGCCAGCAGTTACGGGGAAGCGGGAGGGTTCGGGACCCAGTACTTC.